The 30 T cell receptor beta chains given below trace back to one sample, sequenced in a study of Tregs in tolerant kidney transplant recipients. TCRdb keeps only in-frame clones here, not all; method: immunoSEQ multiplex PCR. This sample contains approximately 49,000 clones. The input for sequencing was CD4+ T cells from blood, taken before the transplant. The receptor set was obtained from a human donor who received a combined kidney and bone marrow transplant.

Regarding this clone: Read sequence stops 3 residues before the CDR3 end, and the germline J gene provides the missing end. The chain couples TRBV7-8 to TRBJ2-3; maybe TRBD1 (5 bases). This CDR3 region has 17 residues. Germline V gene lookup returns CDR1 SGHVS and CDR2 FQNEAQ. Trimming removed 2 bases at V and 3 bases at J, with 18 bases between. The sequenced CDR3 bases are TGTGCCAGCAGCTTACAGGCTGATCGACAGTTGACAGATACG. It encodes CASSLQADRQLTDT. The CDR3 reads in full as CASSLQADRQLTDTQYF.

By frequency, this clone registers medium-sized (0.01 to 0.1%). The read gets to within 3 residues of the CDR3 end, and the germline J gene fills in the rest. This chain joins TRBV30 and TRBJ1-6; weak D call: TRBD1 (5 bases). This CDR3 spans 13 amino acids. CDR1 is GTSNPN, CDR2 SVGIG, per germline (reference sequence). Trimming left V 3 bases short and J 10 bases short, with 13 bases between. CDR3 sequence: CAWSGQGRSPLHF. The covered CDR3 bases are TGTGCCTGGAGCGGGCAGGGCCGGTCACCC.

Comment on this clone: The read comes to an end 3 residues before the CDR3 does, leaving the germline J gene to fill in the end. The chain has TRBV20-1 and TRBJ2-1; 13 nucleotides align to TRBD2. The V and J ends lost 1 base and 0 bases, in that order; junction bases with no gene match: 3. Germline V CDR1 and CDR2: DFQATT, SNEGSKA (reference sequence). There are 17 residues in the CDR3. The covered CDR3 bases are TGCAGTGCTAGAGGACTAGCGGGAGGTCGCTCCTACAATGAG. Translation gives CSARGLAGGRSYNE. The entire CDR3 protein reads CSARGLAGGRSYNEQFF.

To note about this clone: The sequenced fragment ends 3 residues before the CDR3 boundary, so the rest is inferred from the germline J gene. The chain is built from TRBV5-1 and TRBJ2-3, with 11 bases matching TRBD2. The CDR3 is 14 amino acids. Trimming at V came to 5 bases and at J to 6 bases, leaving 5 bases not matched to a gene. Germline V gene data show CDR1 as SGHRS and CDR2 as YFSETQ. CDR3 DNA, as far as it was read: TGCGCCAGCAGACTAGCGGGAGTTAGGGATACG. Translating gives CASRLAGVRDT. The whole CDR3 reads CASRLAGVRDTQYF.

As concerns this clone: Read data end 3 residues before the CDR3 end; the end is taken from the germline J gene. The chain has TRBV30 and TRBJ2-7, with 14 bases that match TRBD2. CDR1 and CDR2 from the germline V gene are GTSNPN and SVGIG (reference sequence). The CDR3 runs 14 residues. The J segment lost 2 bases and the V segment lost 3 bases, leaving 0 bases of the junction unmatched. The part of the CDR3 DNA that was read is TGTGCCTGGAGGGGACTAGCGGGAGCCTACGAG. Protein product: CAWRGLAGAYE. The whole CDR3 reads CAWRGLAGAYEQYF.

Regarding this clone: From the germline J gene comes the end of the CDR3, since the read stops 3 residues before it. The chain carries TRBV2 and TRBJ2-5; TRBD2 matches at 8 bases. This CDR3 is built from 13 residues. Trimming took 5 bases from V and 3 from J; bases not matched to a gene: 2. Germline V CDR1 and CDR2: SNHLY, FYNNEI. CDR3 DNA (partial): TGTGCCAGCAGTCCGGGACTAGAAGAGACC. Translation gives CASSPGLEET. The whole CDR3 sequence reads CASSPGLEETQYF.

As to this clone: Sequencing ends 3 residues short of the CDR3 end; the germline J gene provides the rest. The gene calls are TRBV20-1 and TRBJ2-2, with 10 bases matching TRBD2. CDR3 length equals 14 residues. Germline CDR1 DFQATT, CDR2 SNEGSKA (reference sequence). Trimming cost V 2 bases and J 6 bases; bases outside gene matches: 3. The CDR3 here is CSARLAGVPGELFF. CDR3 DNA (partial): TGCAGTGCTAGACTAGCGGGAGTCCCCGGGGAG.

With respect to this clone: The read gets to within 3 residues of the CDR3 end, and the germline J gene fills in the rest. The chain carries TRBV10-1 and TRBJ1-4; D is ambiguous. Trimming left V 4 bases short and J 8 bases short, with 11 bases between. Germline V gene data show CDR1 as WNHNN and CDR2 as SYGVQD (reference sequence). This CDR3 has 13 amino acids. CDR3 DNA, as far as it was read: TGCGCCAGCAGTGGGCCGGGTATGGAAAAA. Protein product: CASSGPGMEK. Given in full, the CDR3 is CASSGPGMEKLFF.

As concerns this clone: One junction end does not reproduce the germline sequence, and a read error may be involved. The CDR3 loop is CASSQELPGGELAINSGYTF. The DNA read from the CDR3 is TGTGCCAGCAGCCAAGAACTCCCGGGCGGGGAATTGGCCATTAACTCTGGC. The chain combines TRBV4-2 with TRBJ1-2; D remains ambiguous. From the germline J gene comes the end of the CDR3, since the read stops 3 residues before it. From germline, CDR1 is LGHNA and CDR2 YNFKEQ. This CDR3 has 20 amino acids.

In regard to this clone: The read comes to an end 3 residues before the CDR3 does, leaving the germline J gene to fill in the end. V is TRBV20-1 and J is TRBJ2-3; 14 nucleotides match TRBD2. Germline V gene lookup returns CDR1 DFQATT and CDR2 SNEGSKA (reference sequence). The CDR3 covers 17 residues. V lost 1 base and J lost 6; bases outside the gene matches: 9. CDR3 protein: CSARVVRTSGRLDTQYF. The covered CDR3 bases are TGCAGTGCTAGAGTTGTTCGGACTAGCGGGAGGTTGGATACG.

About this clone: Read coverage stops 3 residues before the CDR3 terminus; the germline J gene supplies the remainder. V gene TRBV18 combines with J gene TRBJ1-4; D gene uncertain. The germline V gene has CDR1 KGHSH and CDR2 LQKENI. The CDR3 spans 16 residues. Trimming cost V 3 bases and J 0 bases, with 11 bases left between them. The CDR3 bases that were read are TGTGCCAGCTCACCGGGCGAGCCTTCAACTAATGAAAAA. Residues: CASSPGEPSTNEK. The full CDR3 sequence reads CASSPGEPSTNEKLFF.

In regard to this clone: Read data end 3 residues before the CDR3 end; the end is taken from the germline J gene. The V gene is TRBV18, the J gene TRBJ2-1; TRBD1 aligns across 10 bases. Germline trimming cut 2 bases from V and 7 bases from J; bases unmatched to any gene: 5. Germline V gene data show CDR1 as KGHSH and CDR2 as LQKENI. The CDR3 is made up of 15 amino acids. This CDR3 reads CASSPGTGVWNEQFF. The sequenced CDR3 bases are TGTGCCAGCTCACCAGGGACAGGGGTGTGGAATGAG.

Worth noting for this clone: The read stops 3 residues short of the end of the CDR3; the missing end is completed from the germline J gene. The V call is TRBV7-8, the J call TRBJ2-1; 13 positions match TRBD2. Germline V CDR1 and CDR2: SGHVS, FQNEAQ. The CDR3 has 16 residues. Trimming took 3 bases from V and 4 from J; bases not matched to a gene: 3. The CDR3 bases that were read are TGTGCCAGCAGCTTTGGGGGACTAGCGGGGTACAATGAG. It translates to CASSFGGLAGYNE. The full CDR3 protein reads CASSFGGLAGYNEQFF.

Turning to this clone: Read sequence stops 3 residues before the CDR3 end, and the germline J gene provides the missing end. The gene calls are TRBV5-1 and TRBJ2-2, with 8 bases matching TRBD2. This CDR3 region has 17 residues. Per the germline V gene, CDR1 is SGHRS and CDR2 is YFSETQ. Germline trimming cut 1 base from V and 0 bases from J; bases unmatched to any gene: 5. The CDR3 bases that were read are TGCGCCAGCAGCTTGAATAGCGGGGCAGCGAACACCGGGGAG. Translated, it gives CASSLNSGAANTGE. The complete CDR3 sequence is CASSLNSGAANTGELFF.

The CDR3 DNA, read in part, is TGCAGTGCTTCCTGGACAGGGCGAAATGAG. This encodes CSASWTGRNE. The whole CDR3 protein reads CSASWTGRNEQFF. The chain joins TRBV20-1 to TRBJ2-1, with TRBD1 identical over 8 bases. The CDR3 end is not reached by the read, which stops 3 residues before it; the germline J gene fills it in. Trimming cost V 5 bases and J 7 bases; bases outside gene matches: 7. The CDR3 contains 13 residues. From germline, CDR1 is DFQATT and CDR2 SNEGSKA (reference sequence).

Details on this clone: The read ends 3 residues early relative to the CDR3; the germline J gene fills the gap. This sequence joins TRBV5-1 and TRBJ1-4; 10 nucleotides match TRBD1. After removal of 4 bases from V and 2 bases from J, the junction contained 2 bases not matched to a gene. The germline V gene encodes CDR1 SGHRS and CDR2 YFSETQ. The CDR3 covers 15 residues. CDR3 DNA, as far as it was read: TGCGCCAGCAGCCAGACAGGGGGCACTAATGAAAAA. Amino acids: CASSQTGGTNEK. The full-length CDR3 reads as CASSQTGGTNEKLFF.

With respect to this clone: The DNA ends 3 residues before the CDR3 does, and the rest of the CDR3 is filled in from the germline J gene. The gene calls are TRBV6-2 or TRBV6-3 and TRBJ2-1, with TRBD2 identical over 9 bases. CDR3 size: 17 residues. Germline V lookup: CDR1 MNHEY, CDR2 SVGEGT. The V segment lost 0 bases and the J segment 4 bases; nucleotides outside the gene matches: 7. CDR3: CASSYSPPSGIYNEQFF. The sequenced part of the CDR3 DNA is TGTGCCAGCAGTTACTCGCCCCCTAGCGGGATTTACAATGAG.

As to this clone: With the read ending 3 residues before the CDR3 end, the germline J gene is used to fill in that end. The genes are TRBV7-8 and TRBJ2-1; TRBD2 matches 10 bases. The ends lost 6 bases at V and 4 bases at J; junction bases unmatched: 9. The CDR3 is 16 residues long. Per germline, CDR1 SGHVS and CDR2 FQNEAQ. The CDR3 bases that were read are TGTGCCAGCAGACCAGGACTAGCGGAAACGTACAATGAG. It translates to CASRPGLAETYNE. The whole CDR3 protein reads CASRPGLAETYNEQFF.

Here the CDR3 reads CASSQGLRYEQYF. The DNA read from the CDR3 is TGTGCCAGCAGCCAGGGACTTCGCTACGAG. V usage is TRBV5-6 and J usage is TRBJ2-7, with TRBD2 as a possible D gene (6 bases). The CDR3 extends 3 residues past the end of the read, so its final part is completed from the germline J gene. Between the trimmed V and J ends, which lost 4 bases and 3 bases, there was a span of 11 bases. The CDR3 is made up of 13 amino acids. The germline gives CDR1 SGHDT, CDR2 YYEEEE.

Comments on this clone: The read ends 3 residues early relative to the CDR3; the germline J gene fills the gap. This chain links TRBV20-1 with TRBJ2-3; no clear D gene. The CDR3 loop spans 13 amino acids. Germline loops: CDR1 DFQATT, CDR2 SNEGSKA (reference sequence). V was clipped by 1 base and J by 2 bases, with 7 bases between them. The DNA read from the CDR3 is TGCAGTGCTAGAGGAGCTCACACAGATACG. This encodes CSARGAHTDT. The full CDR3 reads CSARGAHTDTQYF.

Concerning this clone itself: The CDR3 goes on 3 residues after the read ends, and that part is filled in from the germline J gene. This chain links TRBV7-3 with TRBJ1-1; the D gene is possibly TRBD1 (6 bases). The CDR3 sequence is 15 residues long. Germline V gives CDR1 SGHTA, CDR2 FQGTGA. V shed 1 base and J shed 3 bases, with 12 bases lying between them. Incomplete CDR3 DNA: TGTGCCAGCAGCTTAATGGGGAACAGGGACACTGAA. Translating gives CASSLMGNRDTE. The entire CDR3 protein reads CASSLMGNRDTEAFF.

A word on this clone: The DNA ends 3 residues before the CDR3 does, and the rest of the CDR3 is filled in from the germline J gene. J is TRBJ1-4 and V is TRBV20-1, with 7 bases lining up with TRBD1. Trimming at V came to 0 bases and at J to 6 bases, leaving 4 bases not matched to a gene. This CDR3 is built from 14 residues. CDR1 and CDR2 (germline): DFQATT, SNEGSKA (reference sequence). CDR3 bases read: TGCAGTGCTAGAGATTCCAGGGGGGATGAAAAA. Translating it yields CSARDSRGDEK. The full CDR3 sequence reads CSARDSRGDEKLFF.

CDR3 protein: CASSPGTGSAKNIQYF. The part of the CDR3 DNA that was read is TGCGCCAGCAGCCCAGGGACAGGGTCTGCCAAAAACATT. This chain uses TRBV4-1 with TRBJ2-4; 9 bases fit TRBD1. Sequencing ends 3 residues short of the CDR3 end; the germline J gene provides the rest. V lost 4 bases and J lost 1; bases outside the gene matches: 5. The CDR3 has 16 residues. The germline CDR1 and CDR2 sequences are MGHRA and YSYEKL.

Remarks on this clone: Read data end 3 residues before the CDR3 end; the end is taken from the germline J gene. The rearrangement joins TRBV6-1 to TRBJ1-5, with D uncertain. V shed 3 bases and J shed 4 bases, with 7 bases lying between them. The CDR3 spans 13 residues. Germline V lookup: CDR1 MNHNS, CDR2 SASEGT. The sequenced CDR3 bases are TGTGCCAGCAGTGACCGGGGAAATCAGCCC. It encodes CASSDRGNQP. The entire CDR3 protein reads CASSDRGNQPQHF.

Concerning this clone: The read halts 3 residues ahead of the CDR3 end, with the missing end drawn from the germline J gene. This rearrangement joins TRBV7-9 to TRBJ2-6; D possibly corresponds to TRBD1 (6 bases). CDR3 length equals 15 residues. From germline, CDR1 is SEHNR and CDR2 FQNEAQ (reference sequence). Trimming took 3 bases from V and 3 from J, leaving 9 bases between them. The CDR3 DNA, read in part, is TGTGCCAGCAGCTTTCGACAGGTTGGGGCCAACGTC. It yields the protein CASSFRQVGANV. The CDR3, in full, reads CASSFRQVGANVLTF.

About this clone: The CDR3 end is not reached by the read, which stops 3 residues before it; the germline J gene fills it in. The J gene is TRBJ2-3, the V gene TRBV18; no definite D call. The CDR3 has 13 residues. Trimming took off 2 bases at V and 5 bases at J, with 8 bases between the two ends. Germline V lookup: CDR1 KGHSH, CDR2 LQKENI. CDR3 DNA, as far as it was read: TGTGCCAGCTCACCAAACGTTAGAGATACG. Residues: CASSPNVRDT. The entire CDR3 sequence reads CASSPNVRDTQYF.

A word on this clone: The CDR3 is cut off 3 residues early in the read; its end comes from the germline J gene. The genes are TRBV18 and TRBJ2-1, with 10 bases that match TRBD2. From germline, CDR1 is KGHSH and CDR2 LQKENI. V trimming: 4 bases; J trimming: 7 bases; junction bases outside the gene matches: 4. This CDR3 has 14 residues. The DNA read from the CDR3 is TGTGCCAGCTCACTGCCTAGCGGGAGTAATGAG. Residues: CASSLPSGSNE. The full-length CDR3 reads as CASSLPSGSNEQFF.

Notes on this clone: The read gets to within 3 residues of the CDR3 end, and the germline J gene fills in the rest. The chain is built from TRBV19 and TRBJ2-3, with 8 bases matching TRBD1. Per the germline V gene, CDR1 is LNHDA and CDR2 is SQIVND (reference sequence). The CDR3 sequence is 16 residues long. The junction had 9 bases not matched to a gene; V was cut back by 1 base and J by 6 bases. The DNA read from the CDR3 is TGTGCCAGTAGTATAGGGACAGGGACCAAGGGGGATACG. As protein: CASSIGTGTKGDT. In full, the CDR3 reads CASSIGTGTKGDTQYF.

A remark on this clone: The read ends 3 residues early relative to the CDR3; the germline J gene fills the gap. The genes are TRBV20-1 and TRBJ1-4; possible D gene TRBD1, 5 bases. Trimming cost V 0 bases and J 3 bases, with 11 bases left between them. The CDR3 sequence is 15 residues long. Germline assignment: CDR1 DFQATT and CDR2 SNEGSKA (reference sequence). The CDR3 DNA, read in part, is TGCAGTGCTAGAGAAGAGGGGTCATCTAATGAAAAA. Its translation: CSAREEGSSNEK. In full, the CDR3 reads CSAREEGSSNEKLFF.

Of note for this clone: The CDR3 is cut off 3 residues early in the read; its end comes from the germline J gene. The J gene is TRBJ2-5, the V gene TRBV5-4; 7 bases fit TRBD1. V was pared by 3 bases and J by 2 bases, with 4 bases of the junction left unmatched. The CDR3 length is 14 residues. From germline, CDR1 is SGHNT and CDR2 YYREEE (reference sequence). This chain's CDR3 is CASSSGTEQETQYF. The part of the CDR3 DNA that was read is TGTGCCAGCAGCTCTGGGACAGAGCAAGAGACC.